This T cell receptor (beta chain) was observed in a study of CD8 T cells in Susac syndrome. Random hexamers served to reverse transcribe about 0.45 to 1 ug RNA. A single record per CDR3 protein comes from TCRdb applying MiXCR to the immunoSEQ multiplex PCR reads. Seen here are roughly 150,000 distinct CDR3 sequences, around 90% observed once, and the top ten hold 0.08%. The V and J ends lost 1 base and 4 bases respectively, with 11 bases between them. The CDR3 runs 15 residues. Germline V gives CDR1 SGHVS, CDR2 FQNEAQ. The receptor comes from a human donor in good health. Sequenced material: CD4+ T cells from PBMCs. V is TRBV7-8 and J is TRBJ1-5; the D gene is possibly TRBD1 (5 bases). The CDR3 bases are TGTGCCAGCAGCTTAGGGGCAGGGCAGAATCAGCCCCAGCATTTT. It yields the protein CASSLGAGQNQPQHF. Based on the CDR3 plus reference TRBV7-8 and TRBJ1-5, the full variable domain is GAGVSQSPRYKVAKRGQDVALRCDPISGHVSLFWYQQALGQGPEFLTYFQNEAQLDKSGLPSDRFFAERPEGSVSTLKIQRTQQEDSAVYLCASSLGAGQNQPQHFGDGTRLSIL.